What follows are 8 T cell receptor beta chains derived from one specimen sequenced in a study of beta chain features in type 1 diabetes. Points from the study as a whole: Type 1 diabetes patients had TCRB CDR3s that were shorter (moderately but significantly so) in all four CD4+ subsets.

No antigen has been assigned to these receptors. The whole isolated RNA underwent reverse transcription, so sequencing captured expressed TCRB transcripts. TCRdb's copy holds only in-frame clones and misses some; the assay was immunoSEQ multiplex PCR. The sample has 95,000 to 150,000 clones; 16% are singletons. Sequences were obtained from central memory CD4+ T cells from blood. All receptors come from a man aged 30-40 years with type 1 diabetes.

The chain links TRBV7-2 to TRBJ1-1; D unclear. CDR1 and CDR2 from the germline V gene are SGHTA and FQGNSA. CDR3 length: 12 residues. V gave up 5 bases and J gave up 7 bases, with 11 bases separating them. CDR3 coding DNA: TGTGCCAGCAGCATCAACAGTATTGAAGCTTTCTTT. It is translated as CASSINSIEAFF.

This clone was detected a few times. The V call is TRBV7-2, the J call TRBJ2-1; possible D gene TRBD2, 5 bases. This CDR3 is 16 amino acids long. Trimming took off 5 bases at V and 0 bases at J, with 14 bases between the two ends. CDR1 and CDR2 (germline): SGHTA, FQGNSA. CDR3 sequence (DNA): TGTGCCAGCAGCAAAGCTAGCACCAGCTCCTACAATGAGCAGTTCTTC. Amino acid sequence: CASSKASTSSYNEQFF.

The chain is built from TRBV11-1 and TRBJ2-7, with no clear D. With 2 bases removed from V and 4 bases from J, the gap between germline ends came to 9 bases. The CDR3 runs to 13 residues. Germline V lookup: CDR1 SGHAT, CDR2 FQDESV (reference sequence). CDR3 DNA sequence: TGTGCCAGCAGCTTAACCGGAGAATACGAGCAGTACTTC. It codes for CASSLTGEYEQYF.

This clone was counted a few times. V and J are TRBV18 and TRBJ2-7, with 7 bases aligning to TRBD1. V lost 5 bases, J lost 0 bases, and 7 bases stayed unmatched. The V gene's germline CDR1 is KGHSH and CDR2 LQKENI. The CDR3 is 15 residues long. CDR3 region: CASSASGDSSYEQYF. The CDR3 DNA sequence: TGTGCCAGCTCAGCGTCAGGGGACAGCTCCTACGAGCAGTACTTC. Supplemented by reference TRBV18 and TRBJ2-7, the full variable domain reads NAGVMQNPRHLVRRRGQEARLRCSPMKGHSHVYWYRQLPEEGLKFMVYLQKENIIDESGMPKERFSAEFPKEGPSILRIQQVVRGDSAAYFCASSASGDSSYEQYFGPGTRLTVT.

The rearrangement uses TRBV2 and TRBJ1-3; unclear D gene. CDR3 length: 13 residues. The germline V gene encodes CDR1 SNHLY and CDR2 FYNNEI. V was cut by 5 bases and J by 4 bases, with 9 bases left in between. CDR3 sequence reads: CASSLLQGNTIYF. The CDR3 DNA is TGTGCCAGCAGTCTTCTACAGGGAAACACCATATATTTT.

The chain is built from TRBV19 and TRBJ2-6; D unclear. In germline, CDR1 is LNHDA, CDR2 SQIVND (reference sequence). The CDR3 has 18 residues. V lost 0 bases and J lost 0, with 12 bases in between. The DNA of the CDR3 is TGTGCCAGTAGTATAGATTCGGCCAGTAACTCTGGGGCCAACGTCCTGACTTTC. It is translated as CASSIDSASNSGANVLTF.

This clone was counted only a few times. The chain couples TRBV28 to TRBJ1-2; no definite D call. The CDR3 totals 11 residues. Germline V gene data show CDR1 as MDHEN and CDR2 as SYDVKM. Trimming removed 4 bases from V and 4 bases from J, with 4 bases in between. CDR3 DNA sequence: TGTGCCAGCAGTTCCCGCTATGGCTACACCTTC. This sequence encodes CASSSRYGYTF.

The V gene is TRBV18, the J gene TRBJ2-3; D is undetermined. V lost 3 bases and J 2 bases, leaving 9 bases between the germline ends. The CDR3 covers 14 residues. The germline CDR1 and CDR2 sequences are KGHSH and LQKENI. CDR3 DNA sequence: TGTGCCAGCTCACCTGCCGGATACACAGATACGCAGTATTTT. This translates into CASSPAGYTDTQYF.